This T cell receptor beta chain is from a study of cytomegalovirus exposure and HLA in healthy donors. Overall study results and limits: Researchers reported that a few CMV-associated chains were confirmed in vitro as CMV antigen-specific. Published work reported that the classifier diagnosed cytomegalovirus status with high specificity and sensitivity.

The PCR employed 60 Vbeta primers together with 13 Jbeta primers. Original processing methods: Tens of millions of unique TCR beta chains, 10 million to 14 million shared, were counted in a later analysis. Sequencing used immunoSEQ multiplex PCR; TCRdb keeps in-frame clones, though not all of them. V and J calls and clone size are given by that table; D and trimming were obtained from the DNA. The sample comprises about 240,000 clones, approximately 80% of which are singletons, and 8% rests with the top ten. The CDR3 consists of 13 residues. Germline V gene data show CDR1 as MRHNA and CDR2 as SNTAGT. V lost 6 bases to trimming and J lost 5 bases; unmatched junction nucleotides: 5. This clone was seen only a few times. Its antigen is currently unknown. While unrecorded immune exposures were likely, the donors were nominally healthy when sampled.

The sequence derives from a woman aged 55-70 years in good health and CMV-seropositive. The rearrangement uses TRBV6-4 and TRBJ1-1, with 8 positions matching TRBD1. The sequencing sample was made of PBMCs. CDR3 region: CASSPTGATEAFF. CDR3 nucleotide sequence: TGTGCCAGCAGCCCGACAGGGGCGACTGAAGCTTTCTTT.